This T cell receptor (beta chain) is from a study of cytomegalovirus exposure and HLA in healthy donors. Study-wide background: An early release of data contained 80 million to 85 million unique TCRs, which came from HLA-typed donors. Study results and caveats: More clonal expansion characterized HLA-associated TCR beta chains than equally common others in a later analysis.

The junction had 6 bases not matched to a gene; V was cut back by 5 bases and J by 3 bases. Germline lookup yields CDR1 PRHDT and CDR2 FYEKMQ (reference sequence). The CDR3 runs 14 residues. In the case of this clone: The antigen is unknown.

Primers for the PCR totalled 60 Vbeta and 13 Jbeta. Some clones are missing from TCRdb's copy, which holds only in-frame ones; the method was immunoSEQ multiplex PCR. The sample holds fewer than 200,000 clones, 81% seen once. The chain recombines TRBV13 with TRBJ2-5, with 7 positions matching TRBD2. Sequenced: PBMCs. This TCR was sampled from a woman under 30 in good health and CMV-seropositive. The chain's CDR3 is CASSQRGDEETQYF. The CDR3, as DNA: TGTGCCAGCAGCCAACGGGGGGACGAAGAGACCCAGTACTTC.